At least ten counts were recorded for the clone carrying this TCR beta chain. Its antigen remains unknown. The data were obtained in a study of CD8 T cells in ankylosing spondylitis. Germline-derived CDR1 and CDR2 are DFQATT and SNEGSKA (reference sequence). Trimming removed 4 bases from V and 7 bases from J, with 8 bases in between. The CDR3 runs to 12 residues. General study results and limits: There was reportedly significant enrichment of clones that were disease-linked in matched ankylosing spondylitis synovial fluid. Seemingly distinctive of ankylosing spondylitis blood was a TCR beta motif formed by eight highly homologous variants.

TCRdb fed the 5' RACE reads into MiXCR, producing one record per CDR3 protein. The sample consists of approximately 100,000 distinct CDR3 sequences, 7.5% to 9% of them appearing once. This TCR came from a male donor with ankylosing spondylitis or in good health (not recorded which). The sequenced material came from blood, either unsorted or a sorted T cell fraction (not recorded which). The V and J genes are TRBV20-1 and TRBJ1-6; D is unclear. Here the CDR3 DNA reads TGCAGTGCTAAACAGCCCAATTCACCCCTCCACTTT. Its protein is CSAKQPNSPLHF.